The present TCR beta chain was sequenced within a study of CD8 T cells in ankylosing spondylitis. General study results and limits: A motif in TCR beta, a set of under ten highly homologous variants, appeared characteristic of ankylosing spondylitis blood.

This clonotype was detected many times. The antigen remains undetermined. The CDR3 runs to 12 residues. Trimming pared 4 bases from V and 3 bases from J, leaving 7 bases between. Per germline, CDR1 LGHDT and CDR2 YNNKEL (reference sequence). TCRdb reprocessed the 5' RACE reads with MiXCR, giving one entry per CDR3 protein. The repertoire includes just under 550,000 distinct CDR3 sequences, about 13% of them detected once, and over 6.5% sits in the top ten. The sequence came from a male donor with ankylosing spondylitis. The chain uses TRBV3-1 and TRBJ2-7, with D tentatively TRBD1 (6 bases). The specimen sequenced was blood, either unsorted or a sorted T cell fraction (not recorded which). CDR3 in amino acids: CASSRTDYEQYF. In nucleotides, the CDR3 is TGTGCCAGCAGCCGGACAGACTACGAGCAGTACTTC.